The 7 T cell receptor beta chains in this list originate from one sample, sequenced in a study of CD8 T cells in Susac syndrome. RNA in amounts of roughly 0.5 to 1 ug was reverse transcribed with random hexamers. MiXCR was run by TCRdb on the immunoSEQ multiplex PCR reads, yielding one entry per CDR3 protein. The sample records about 200,000 distinct CDR3 sequences, more than 90% being singletons. The sample was CD4+ T cells from PBMCs. These receptors were taken from a human donor with multiple sclerosis.

In its sample, this clonotype was seen once. The J gene is TRBJ1-1, the V gene TRBV20-1, with 12 bases fitting TRBD1. The germline gives CDR1 DFQATT, CDR2 SNEGSKA (reference sequence). There are 14 residues in the CDR3. V lost 5 bases, J lost 11 bases, and 12 bases stayed unmatched. The CDR3 reads CSAAPGTGGGVAFF. The CDR3 DNA is TGCAGTGCTGCCCCCGGGACAGGGGGCGGCGTGGCTTTCTTT.

A single count supports this clonotype. This chain connects TRBV29-1 to TRBJ2-7, with D tentatively TRBD2 (6 bases). There are 11 residues in the CDR3. Trimming stripped 7 bases from V and 4 bases from J, with 11 bases between. Germline lookup yields CDR1 SQVTM and CDR2 ANQGSEA. DNA for the CDR3: TGCAGCGCTTGGGACTGGTACGAGCAGTACTTC. It yields the protein CSAWDWYEQYF.

CDR3 protein: CASSLGTVPLSYEQYF. In DNA form, the CDR3 reads TGCGCCAGCAGCTTGGGCACAGTTCCATTGTCCTACGAGCAGTACTTC. The gene calls are TRBV5-1 and TRBJ2-7; D is ambiguous. Germline V gene sequence: CDR1 SGHRS, CDR2 YFSETQ. The CDR3 has 16 residues. The V and J ends lost 0 bases and 1 base respectively, with 14 bases between them.

The chain uses TRBV12-3 or TRBV12-4 and TRBJ2-1; D may match TRBD1 or TRBD2 (5 bases each). Trimming shortened V by 3 bases and J by 7 bases, and 7 bases separated the two germline ends. This CDR3 spans 12 amino acids. CDR3 sequence: CASSFWGNEQFF. In nucleotides, the CDR3 is TGTGCCAGCAGTTTTTGGGGGAATGAGCAGTTCTTC.

The chain couples TRBV24-1 to TRBJ2-3; 8 bases map to TRBD2. The CDR3 extends over 16 amino acids. The germline CDR1 and CDR2 sequences are KGHDR and SFDVKD. J gave up 3 bases and V 7 bases, and 11 bases lay outside the gene matches. CDR3 bases: TGTGCCACCAGGATCCCTCGGGGGGGCTTTACAGATACGCAGTATTTT. This sequence encodes CATRIPRGGFTDTQYF.

V usage is TRBV20-1 and J usage is TRBJ2-3; no firm D call. This CDR3 contains 12 residues. Germline V lookup: CDR1 DFQATT, CDR2 SNEGSKA (reference sequence). V lost 5 bases, J lost 6 bases, and 12 bases lay in between. CDR3 sequence (DNA): TGCAGTGCTCAAGGGTCTCGGGATACGCAGTATTTT. Its protein product is CSAQGSRDTQYF.

This CDR3 is CASSLGGGAAYEQYF. DNA of the CDR3: TGTGCCAGCAGCTTAGGTGGGGGGGCCGCCTACGAGCAGTACTTC. J is TRBJ2-7 and V is TRBV7-2; D perhaps matches TRBD2 (7 bases). The CDR3 contains 15 residues. CDR1 is SGHTA, CDR2 FQGNSA, per germline. Deletions cut 1 base from V and 2 bases from J, with 12 bases between.